This T cell receptor (beta chain) was identified during a study of tumor-infiltrating lymphocytes in primary liver carcinoma. Study details: Productive TCRbeta reads per sample were roughly 3.5 to 7.13 million, not differing by tissue. The study's findings and limits: The study found a significantly higher top-250-clone fraction in tumors than in blood (p = 0.039).

A constant-region primer primed TCR beta cDNA synthesis from roughly 500 ng of total RNA. Library construction for TCR beta comprised three nested multiplex PCR rounds performed with slightly modified ARM-PCR. MiXCR, run by TCRdb on the multiplex PCR reads, gives a single entry per CDR3 protein. The sample lists 310,000 or so distinct CDR3 sequences; 50% to 60% were seen once. In regard to this clonotype: The antigen remains undetermined.

Unsorted whole blood served as the source of blood RNA, and germline DNA was extracted as well. Sequencing was carried out using peripheral blood. The source is a woman aged 25 to 39 with primary liver carcinoma and hepatitis B virus infection.

The CDR3 DNA reads as TGCAGCGTTTATGGACAAGGGTGTGAAAAACTGTTTTTT. It yields the protein CSVYGQGCEKLFF. The chain joins TRBV29-1 to TRBJ1-4; perhaps TRBD1 as D (5 bases). Germline CDR1 is SQVTM and CDR2 is ANQGSEA. The CDR3 length is 13 residues. V gave up 5 bases and J gave up 7 bases, with 14 bases separating them.